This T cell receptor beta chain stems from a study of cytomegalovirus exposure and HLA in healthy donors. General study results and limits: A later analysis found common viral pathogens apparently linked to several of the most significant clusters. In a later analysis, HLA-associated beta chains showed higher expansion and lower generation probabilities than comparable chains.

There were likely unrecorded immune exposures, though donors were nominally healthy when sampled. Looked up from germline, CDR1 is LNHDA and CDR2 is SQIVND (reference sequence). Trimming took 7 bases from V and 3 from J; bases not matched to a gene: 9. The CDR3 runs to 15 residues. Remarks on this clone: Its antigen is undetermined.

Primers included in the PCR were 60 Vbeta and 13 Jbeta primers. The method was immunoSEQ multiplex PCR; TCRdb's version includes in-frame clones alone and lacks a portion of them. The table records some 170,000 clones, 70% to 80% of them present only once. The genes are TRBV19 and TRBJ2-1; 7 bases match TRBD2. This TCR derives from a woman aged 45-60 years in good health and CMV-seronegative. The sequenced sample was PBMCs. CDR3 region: CASTYTSAFYNEQFF. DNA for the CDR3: TGTGCCAGTACCTATACTAGCGCCTTCTACAATGAGCAGTTCTTC.